This section outlines one T cell receptor (beta chain) sequence together with its context. Its specificity is unknown. This CDR3 spans 15 amino acids. From germline, CDR1 is MDHEN and CDR2 SYDVKM. V lost 6 bases to trimming and J lost 5 bases; unmatched junction nucleotides: 10. The entry originates in a study of early stage breast cancer tumors. Study at large: Twelve of the 16 invasive tumors were ER+, PR+ and HER2-. Samples were sequenced at 7.5 to 10-fold average coverage. Points from the study as a whole: Tumors had approximately 2.7-fold higher T cell density than normal breast.

Blood replicates held 0.5 ug DNA, tumor or normal breast about 1.5 ug, two each. Some clones are missing from TCRdb's copy, which holds only in-frame ones; the method was immunoSEQ multiplex PCR. The table has about 53,000 clones, over 80% seen once. The chain uses TRBV28 and TRBJ1-5; 7 nucleotides agree with TRBD1. The clonotype originates from a person aged 70 to 80 with breast cancer. The sample taken for sequencing was blood. The CDR3 loop reads CASRERTGVHQPQHF. Written as DNA, the CDR3 is TGTGCCAGCAGGGAACGTACAGGGGTTCATCAGCCCCAGCATTTT.